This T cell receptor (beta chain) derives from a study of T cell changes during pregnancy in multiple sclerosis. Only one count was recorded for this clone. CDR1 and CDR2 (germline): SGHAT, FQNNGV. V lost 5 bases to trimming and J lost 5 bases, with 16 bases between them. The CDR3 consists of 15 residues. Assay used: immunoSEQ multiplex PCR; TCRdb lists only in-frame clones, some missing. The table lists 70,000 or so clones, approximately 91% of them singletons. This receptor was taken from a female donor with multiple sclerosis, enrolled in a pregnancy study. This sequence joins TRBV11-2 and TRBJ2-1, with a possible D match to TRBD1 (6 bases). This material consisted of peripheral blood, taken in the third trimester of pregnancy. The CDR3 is CASSEGQGPNNEQFF. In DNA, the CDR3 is TGTGCCAGCAGCGAGGGGCAGGGGCCCAACAATGAGCAGTTCTTC.